The 15 T cell receptor beta chains presented below share a single source sample, sequenced in a study of spatial heterogeneity in lung cancer. TCRdb ran MiXCR on the 5' RACE reads and lists one entry per CDR3 protein. The sample consists of tens of thousands of distinct CDR3 sequences, approximately 8.5% of them appearing once. Time point given: sample taken at primary tumor resection. No cells were sorted before sequencing. The whole RNA sequenced was extracted from tumor, nontumor lung or frozen PBMC. The sequencing here drew on PBMCs, taken at surgery. These receptors were taken from a male donor with early-stage non-small cell lung cancer.

This rearrangement joins TRBV10-3 to TRBJ2-5; D gene ambiguous. Looked up from germline, CDR1 is ENHRY and CDR2 is SYGVKD. V lost 0 bases to trimming and J lost 3 bases, with 8 bases between them. This CDR3 spans 14 amino acids. CDR3 DNA sequence: TGTGCCATCAGTGAGTCGGGTAGCAAAGAGACCCAGTACTTC. This codes for CAISESGSKETQYF.

The chain has TRBV20-1 and TRBJ2-7; D perhaps matches TRBD1 (5 bases). Germline CDR1 DFQATT, CDR2 SNEGSKA (reference sequence). There are 13 residues in the CDR3. Trimming removed 3 bases at V and 2 bases at J, with 11 bases between. CDR3 in DNA: TGCAGTGCTAGTAGGACACAGACCTACGAGCAGTACTTC. This encodes CSASRTQTYEQYF.

V is TRBV13 and J is TRBJ2-6; 7 positions agree with TRBD2. The germline V gene encodes CDR1 PRHDT and CDR2 FYEKMQ (reference sequence). The CDR3 has 16 residues. Trimming at V came to 3 bases and at J to 3 bases, leaving 5 bases not matched to a gene. CDR3 sequence: CASSFRLAGGANVLTF. CDR3 nucleotides: TGTGCCAGCAGCTTTCGACTAGCAGGTGGGGCCAACGTCCTGACTTTC.

The sample holds many counts of this clonotype. The chain has TRBV19 and TRBJ2-5; TRBD1 is a possible D gene (7 bases). This CDR3 has 15 residues. Trimming took off 6 bases at V and 2 bases at J, with 16 bases between the two ends. The germline V gene has CDR1 LNHDA and CDR2 SQIVND (reference sequence). This CDR3 reads CASRHGGTAQETQYF. The DNA of the CDR3 is TGTGCCAGTAGACATGGGGGGACAGCACAAGAGACCCAGTACTTC.

The rearrangement links TRBV7-3 to TRBJ2-1; D perhaps matches TRBD1 (7 bases). In germline, CDR1 is SGHTA, CDR2 FQGTGA. The CDR3 loop spans 17 amino acids. V was pared by 5 bases and J by 0 bases, with 17 bases between. The DNA for the CDR3 is TGTGCCAGCAGCCCTCTGGCAGGGGGACTCTCCTACAATGAGCAGTTCTTC. This sequence encodes CASSPLAGGLSYNEQFF.

The genes are TRBV4-1 and TRBJ1-2, with 8 nucleotides matching TRBD1. V shed 4 bases, J shed 5 bases, and the junction held 12 bases outside the gene matches. The CDR3 runs 16 residues. CDR1 MGHRA and CDR2 YSYEKL come from the germline V gene. Here the CDR3 reads CASSPPPGQVAYGYTF. The CDR3 coding sequence is TGCGCCAGCAGCCCCCCGCCGGGACAGGTTGCTTATGGCTACACCTTC.

Here the CDR3 reads CAITSTPTGNGYTF. The CDR3 coding sequence is TGTGCCATCACCTCCACTCCGACAGGCAATGGCTACACCTTC. V usage is TRBV10-3 and J usage is TRBJ1-2, with a possible D match to TRBD1 (6 bases). V lost 7 bases and J lost 6, with 18 bases in between. Looked up from germline, CDR1 is ENHRY and CDR2 is SYGVKD. The CDR3 totals 14 residues.

This chain links TRBV10-3 with TRBJ2-7; 10 nucleotides match TRBD1. The CDR3 loop spans 14 amino acids. V shed 4 bases, J shed 2 bases, and the junction held 2 bases outside the gene matches. From germline, CDR1 is ENHRY and CDR2 SYGVKD. The CDR3 reads CAISGGQGPYEQYF. DNA for the CDR3: TGTGCCATCAGTGGGGGACAGGGGCCCTACGAGCAGTACTTC.

This clonotype was counted many times. The chain couples TRBV6-4 to TRBJ2-1, with 7 bases identical to TRBD2. This CDR3 spans 13 amino acids. The germline CDR1 and CDR2 sequences are MRHNA and SNTAGT. V was pared by 7 bases and J by 3 bases, with 3 bases of the junction left unmatched. The CDR3 DNA sequence: TGTGCCAGCAAGCCTAGCGGCTACAATGAGCAGTTCTTC. This gives the protein CASKPSGYNEQFF.

This chain joins TRBV7-9 and TRBJ2-7; 7 nucleotides align to TRBD2. J was trimmed by 4 bases and V by 6 bases; bases with no gene match: 9. The germline V gene has CDR1 SEHNR and CDR2 FQNEAQ (reference sequence). The CDR3 is made up of 14 amino acids. CDR3: CASSPTGGPYEQYF. The CDR3 bases are TGTGCCAGCAGTCCCACGGGGGGACCTTACGAGCAGTACTTC.

The chain uses TRBV7-2 and TRBJ2-5; 9 nucleotides align to TRBD2. J was trimmed by 4 bases and V by 0 bases; bases with no gene match: 9. Germline V gene lookup returns CDR1 SGHTA and CDR2 FQGNSA. CDR3 length equals 17 residues. This CDR3 reads CASSLAHTRGGRETQYF. The CDR3 DNA is TGTGCCAGCAGCTTAGCGCATACGCGGGGGGGCCGAGAGACCCAGTACTTC.

This clonotype came up a few times. This chain links TRBV11-2 with TRBJ2-1, with TRBD2 matching over 7 bases. V was pared by 2 bases and J by 10 bases, with 5 bases of the junction left unmatched. CDR3 length: 13 residues. CDR1 is SGHAT, CDR2 FQNNGV, per germline. This chain's CDR3 is CASSLRLAEEQFF. CDR3 nucleotides: TGTGCCAGCAGCTTACGGCTAGCGGAGGAGCAGTTCTTC.

This sequence joins TRBV12-3 or TRBV12-4 and TRBJ2-7; D is undetermined. The CDR3 has 11 residues. The V and J ends lost 1 base and 4 bases respectively, with 2 bases between them. In DNA form, the CDR3 reads TGTGCCAGCAGTTTAGAGTACGAGCAGTACTTC. Protein: CASSLEYEQYF.

The chain couples TRBV25-1 to TRBJ2-7; no definite D call. The CDR3 covers 14 residues. Germline CDR1 is MGHDK and CDR2 is SYGVNS. Trimming removed 6 bases from V and 2 bases from J, with 14 bases in between. The CDR3 DNA reads as TGTGCCAGCAGAAAGAACGAGTGGGCCTACGAGCAGTACTTC. Translating gives CASRKNEWAYEQYF.

This clonotype was recorded at least ten times. The genes are TRBV3-1 and TRBJ1-2, with D perhaps matching TRBD1 (6 bases). CDR3 length equals 14 residues. Germline values: CDR1 LGHDT, CDR2 YNNKEL (reference sequence). V was clipped by 0 bases and J by 6 bases, with 11 bases between them. CDR3 nucleotides: TGTGCCAGCAGCCAAGAGACGGGACACCATGGCTACACCTTC. Amino acids: CASSQETGHHGYTF.